This T cell receptor beta chain emerged from a study of T cell responses to AZD1222 COVID-19 vaccine. In the study overall: Analysis merged second doses at about 4 or about 12 weeks. Study-wide results and caveats: Just a handful of AZD1222 recipients tested seropositive at baseline. Epitopes outside B.1.351 and B.1.1.7 mutated regions reportedly drew nearly half of spike TCRs.

The CDR3 length is 16 residues. Germline CDR1 reads MNHEY; CDR2 reads SMNVEV (reference sequence). With 5 bases clipped from V and 2 bases from J, the junction kept 5 bases outside the gene matches. As for this clone: Its target is not known.

The table came from immunoSEQ multiplex PCR; TCRdb's copy has only in-frame clones and leaves some out. This sample carries some 150,000 clones, less than 90% of them seen once, and the ten largest clones take around 2.9%. This specimen consisted of peripheral blood, obtained on day 0 of AZD1222 vaccination. This sequence was found in an adult in good health. The V and J genes are TRBV27 and TRBJ1-6; TRBD1 matches at 8 bases. CDR3 nucleotide sequence: TGTGCCAGCAGTATCGACAGGGGCGCCTATAATTCACCCCTCCACTTT. This sequence encodes CASSIDRGAYNSPLHF.